This T cell receptor beta chain was sequenced for a study of cytotoxic CD8 clonotypes in ibrutinib-treated CLL. Profiled with immunoSEQ multiplex PCR; TCRdb holds only in-frame clones, not every one. The repertoire has about 120,000 clones, more than 55% of them found once; the top ten carry about 40%. The receptor was isolated from a human donor with chronic lymphocytic leukemia. The sample was PBMCs, taken after 24 months of ibrutinib treatment.

CDR3 bases: TGTGCCAGCAGGTCATATTCGGGGACAGGACGGGCCGGGGAGCTGTTTTTT. Translated, it gives CASRSYSGTGRAGELFF. The chain combines TRBV25-1 with TRBJ2-2; 8 nucleotides align to TRBD1. The junction had 15 bases not matched to a gene; V was cut back by 6 bases and J by 6 bases. Germline V CDR1 and CDR2: MGHDK, SYGVNS. The CDR3 totals 17 residues.